Shown below are 31 T cell receptor beta chains from a single sample sequenced in a study of PD-L1 blockade in urothelial cancer. Generated by immunoSEQ multiplex PCR, the TCRdb table keeps only in-frame clones and is missing some. The sample has tens of thousands of clones; 80% to 85% are singletons. Sample time point: pretreatment peripheral blood. The specimen comprised PBMCs, sampled around atezolizumab (anti-PD-L1) treatment. The receptors derive from a man in his fifties or sixties with urothelial cancer.

This sequence joins TRBV6-5 and TRBJ1-1, with D uncertain. Germline V CDR1 and CDR2: MNHEY, SVGAGI. The CDR3 loop spans 14 amino acids. The V end lost 0 bases, the J end lost 1 base, and 6 bases lay between the germline ends. Written as DNA, the CDR3 is TGTGCCAGCAGTTACTCCGTTAGGAACACTGAAGCTTTCTTT. Translated: CASSYSVRNTEAFF.

V and J are TRBV4-3 and TRBJ1-3; D gene uncertain. This CDR3 contains 18 residues. Deletions cut 1 base from V and 0 bases from J, with 16 bases between. Germline-derived CDR1 and CDR2 are LGHNA and YSLEER. CDR3 sequence: CASSQVRLSRSSGNTIYF. The CDR3 nucleotides read TGCGCCAGCAGCCAAGTTCGGTTGTCCCGGAGCTCTGGAAACACCATATATTTT.

The genes are TRBV7-9 and TRBJ1-1; 7 bases fit TRBD1. The CDR3 is 13 amino acids. V dropped 3 bases and J dropped 14; count of bases not matched to a gene: 12. Germline values: CDR1 SEHNR, CDR2 FQNEAQ (reference sequence). The chain's CDR3 is CASSLLDRLAYFF. The CDR3 DNA reads as TGTGCCAGCAGCTTGCTGGACAGGCTTGCGTACTTCTTT.

This clone was seen a few times. This rearrangement joins TRBV6-5 to TRBJ1-1; D is unclear. V lost 7 bases, J lost 5 bases, and 20 bases lay in between. Germline assignment: CDR1 MNHEY and CDR2 SVGAGI. This CDR3 has 15 residues. CDR3 sequence (DNA): TGTGCCAGCAAACCGACTGGAGGGAGGGAAACTGAAGCTTTCTTT. Translated: CASKPTGGRETEAFF.

The chain joins TRBV4-3 to TRBJ2-1; 9 bases match TRBD2. Germline V gene data show CDR1 as LGHNA and CDR2 as YSLEER. CDR3 size: 17 residues. J gave up 6 bases and V 4 bases, and 13 bases lay outside the gene matches. In nucleotides, the CDR3 is TGCGCCAGCAGCCGAAACGCCTTAGCGGGAGTCCTCAATGAGCAGTTCTTC. Translated, it gives CASSRNALAGVLNEQFF.

The J gene is TRBJ2-7, the V gene TRBV6-6; no clear D. The CDR3 sequence is 13 residues long. Per the germline V gene, CDR1 is MNHNY and CDR2 is SVGAGI (reference sequence). With 0 bases removed from V and 5 bases from J, the gap between germline ends came to 8 bases. Written as DNA, the CDR3 is TGTGCCAGCAGTTACTCATCGGGTGACGAGCAGTACTTC. Translation gives CASSYSSGDEQYF.

This chain links TRBV7-9 with TRBJ2-3; the match to TRBD1 covers 9 bases. Per the germline V gene, CDR1 is SEHNR and CDR2 is FQNEAQ (reference sequence). The CDR3 sequence is 16 residues long. V shed 5 bases and J 0 bases; nucleotides not matched to a gene: 6. This chain's CDR3 is CASSPDRGRSTDTQYF. The CDR3 region has the DNA TGTGCCAGCAGCCCCGACAGGGGGAGAAGCACAGATACGCAGTATTTT.

V usage is TRBV7-6 and J usage is TRBJ1-2; 8 bases map to TRBD1. The CDR3 is 17 amino acids. Germline-derived CDR1 and CDR2 are SGHVS and FNYEAQ. Trimming cost V 1 base and J 2 bases; bases outside gene matches: 9. The CDR3, as DNA: TGTGCCAGCAGCTTAGTGCCCCCGGGACAGGCAAACTATGGCTACACCTTC. This encodes CASSLVPPGQANYGYTF.

Of note for this clone: Other DNA variants within this sample encode the same CDR3. The J gene is TRBJ2-6, the V gene TRBV29-1; D is unresolved. CDR3 length: 13 residues. Germline values: CDR1 SQVTM, CDR2 ANQGSEA. V lost 5 bases, J lost 0 bases, and 5 bases lay in between. The CDR3 loop is CSVSSSGANVLTF. The CDR3 coding sequence is TGCAGCGTTTCCAGCTCTGGGGCCAACGTCCTGACTTTC.

The chain combines TRBV28 with TRBJ1-1; D unresolved. This CDR3 is built from 10 residues. V lost 7 bases to trimming and J lost 4 bases, with 4 bases between them. Germline V gives CDR1 MDHEN, CDR2 SYDVKM. CDR3 nucleotides: TGTGCCAGCACTACCACTGAAGCTTTCTTT. As protein: CASTTTEAFF.

The chain links TRBV25-1 to TRBJ1-2; D uncertain. CDR1 is MGHDK and CDR2 is SYGVNS in the germline V gene. The germline V and J ends were trimmed by 1 base and 1 base, with 10 bases remaining between them. The CDR3 totals 15 residues. The CDR3 DNA is TGTGCCAGCAGTGAATCCGGCGGGATTAACTATGGCTACACCTTC. This sequence encodes CASSESGGINYGYTF.

The gene calls are TRBV20-1 and TRBJ2-3; the match to TRBD1 covers 7 bases. The V gene's germline CDR1 is DFQATT and CDR2 SNEGSKA (reference sequence). The V segment lost 3 bases and the J segment 7 bases; nucleotides outside the gene matches: 1. The CDR3 loop spans 11 amino acids. Here the CDR3 reads CSARTGNTQYF. The CDR3, as DNA: TGCAGTGCTAGGACAGGGAATACGCAGTATTTT.

The rearrangement joins TRBV7-9 to TRBJ2-7; 9 nucleotides match TRBD1. The CDR3 runs 15 residues. Germline V gene lookup returns CDR1 SEHNR and CDR2 FQNEAQ (reference sequence). V was clipped by 7 bases and J by 5 bases; unmatched bases: 12. This CDR3 is CASNEQGARRDEQYF. In DNA form, the CDR3 reads TGTGCCAGCAACGAACAGGGGGCGCGTCGGGACGAGCAGTACTTC.

This clone was observed once. The gene calls are TRBV6-6 and TRBJ2-1, with 10 nucleotides matching TRBD1. This CDR3 is built from 16 residues. Germline CDR1 reads MNHNY; CDR2 reads SVGAGI (reference sequence). The V gene end was trimmed by 8 bases and the J gene end by 3 bases; junction bases not matched to a gene: 10. Written as DNA, the CDR3 is TGTGCCAGCGGCCCAACCGGGACAGGGGACTACAATGAGCAGTTCTTC. It translates to CASGPTGTGDYNEQFF.

The chain carries TRBV19 and TRBJ1-2; a possible D gene is TRBD1 (5 bases). V was trimmed by 5 bases and J by 3 bases, leaving 13 bases between them. In germline, CDR1 is LNHDA, CDR2 SQIVND (reference sequence). The CDR3 runs to 14 residues. This chain's CDR3 is CASSDGPGDYGYTF. The CDR3 DNA sequence: TGTGCCAGTAGTGACGGGCCGGGGGACTATGGCTACACCTTC.

The genes are TRBV29-1 and TRBJ2-7; TRBD1 might be the D (6 bases). CDR1 and CDR2 (germline): SQVTM, ANQGSEA. CDR3 size: 13 residues. V was clipped by 5 bases and J by 3 bases, with 14 bases between them. The CDR3 DNA reads TGCAGCGTTCTGCAGGGGCCTATCTACGAGCAGTACTTC. Translated: CSVLQGPIYEQYF.

The V gene is TRBV19, the J gene TRBJ1-2; tentative D call: TRBD1 (5 bases). V was shortened by 4 bases and J by 3 bases, with 15 bases between the two germline ends. Germline V gene data show CDR1 as LNHDA and CDR2 as SQIVND (reference sequence). The CDR3 extends over 15 amino acids. The CDR3 here is CASSTRTSEYYGYTF. Here the CDR3 DNA reads TGTGCCAGTAGTACCCGGACATCTGAGTACTATGGCTACACCTTC.

This clone was detected a few times. V is TRBV6-6 and J is TRBJ1-2; D is perhaps TRBD1 (6 bases). The ends were cut back, 5 bases at V and 2 bases at J, with 9 bases in the middle. The CDR3 totals 13 residues. Germline V gives CDR1 MNHNY, CDR2 SVGAGI (reference sequence). The CDR3 DNA sequence: TGTGCCAGCAGTCAAACAGGGAACTATGGCTACACCTTC. Residues: CASSQTGNYGYTF.

The chain couples TRBV10-3 to TRBJ1-6; 9 bases align to TRBD1. Germline CDR1 ENHRY, CDR2 SYGVKD. The V gene end was trimmed by 6 bases and the J gene end by 7 bases; junction bases not matched to a gene: 1. The CDR3 has 13 residues. CDR3 sequence (DNA): TGTGCCATCAGGGACAGGGGAAATTCACCCCTCCACTTT. This translates into CAIRDRGNSPLHF.

This sequence joins TRBV19 and TRBJ1-1, with TRBD1 identical over 7 bases. This CDR3 has 13 residues. Trimming took 8 bases from V and 5 from J; bases not matched to a gene: 8. Germline V gene lookup returns CDR1 LNHDA and CDR2 SQIVND (reference sequence). The DNA for the CDR3 is TGTGCCAGTTCCCGGGACAGTTATACTGAAGCTTTCTTT. Residues: CASSRDSYTEAFF.

The chain links TRBV10-3 to TRBJ2-1; D remains unclear. CDR1 and CDR2 (germline): ENHRY, SYGVKD. V was pared by 0 bases and J by 10 bases, with 7 bases between. The CDR3 totals 12 residues. DNA for the CDR3: TGTGCCATCAGTGAGTCGCAGTTGGAGCAGTTCTTC. Translation gives CAISESQLEQFF.

This sequence joins TRBV30 and TRBJ2-3, with D perhaps matching TRBD1 (5 bases). The germline V and J ends were trimmed by 0 bases and 8 bases, with 12 bases remaining between them. The CDR3 sequence is 13 residues long. Germline V lookup: CDR1 GTSNPN, CDR2 SVGIG (reference sequence). Here the CDR3 DNA reads TGTGCCTGGAGTGTACGTCCCCAGGGTACGCAGTATTTT. Translation gives CAWSVRPQGTQYF.

V is TRBV5-4 and J is TRBJ1-5, with TRBD1 identical over 8 bases. From germline, CDR1 is SGHNT and CDR2 YYREEE (reference sequence). The CDR3 length is 17 residues. Trimming cost V 0 bases and J 5 bases; bases outside gene matches: 10. CDR3 residues: CASSLVPGRGHDQPQHF. CDR3 DNA sequence: TGTGCCAGCAGCTTGGTGCCCGGCAGGGGGCATGATCAGCCCCAGCATTTT.

The table lists this clone with a count of one. V gene TRBV7-2 combines with J gene TRBJ2-1; 8 bases are shared with TRBD1. The length of the CDR3 is 15 residues. With V trimmed by 4 bases and J by 3 bases, 5 bases remained unmatched. Germline V lookup: CDR1 SGHTA, CDR2 FQGNSA. CDR3 in amino acids: CASSSQGAGYNEQFF. CDR3 bases: TGTGCCAGCAGCTCGCAGGGGGCCGGCTACAATGAGCAGTTCTTC.

This chain uses TRBV11-2 with TRBJ2-1; weak D call: TRBD1 (5 bases). The V and J ends lost 6 bases and 7 bases respectively, with 13 bases between them. CDR3 length: 13 amino acids. Germline V gives CDR1 SGHAT, CDR2 FQNNGV. The CDR3 protein is CASRLGQSNEQFF. CDR3 DNA: TGTGCCAGCAGGTTGGGGCAGTCAAATGAGCAGTTCTTC.

V usage is TRBV18 and J usage is TRBJ1-2; D is perhaps TRBD1 (5 bases). V lost 0 bases to trimming and J lost 2 bases, with 10 bases between them. This CDR3 is built from 15 residues. Germline CDR1 reads KGHSH; CDR2 reads LQKENI. CDR3 residues: CASSPPVPGNYGYTF. The CDR3 DNA sequence: TGTGCCAGCTCACCACCGGTCCCAGGGAACTATGGCTACACCTTC.

The chain uses TRBV7-6 and TRBJ1-2, with TRBD1 matching 7 bases. J lost 6 bases, V lost 1 base, and 5 bases had no gene match. This CDR3 comprises 14 residues. Germline CDR1 SGHVS, CDR2 FNYEAQ. The DNA for the CDR3 is TGTGCCAGCAGCTTAGACAGGGGCAGGGATGGCTACACCTTC. Amino acid sequence: CASSLDRGRDGYTF.

The chain uses TRBV6-1 and TRBJ1-3, with TRBD1 matching 11 bases. With 2 bases clipped from V and 4 bases from J, the junction kept 4 bases outside the gene matches. CDR1 and CDR2 (germline): MNHNS, SASEGT. The CDR3 has 16 amino acids. CDR3 loop: CASSELDRGLGNTIYF. The CDR3 coding sequence is TGTGCCAGCAGTGAACTGGACAGGGGGCTAGGAAACACCATATATTTT.

The CDR3 DNA reads as TGCGCCAGCAGCTTCCTAGCGGGCGTCACCGGGGAGCTGTTTTTT. It codes for CASSFLAGVTGELFF. The chain combines TRBV5-1 with TRBJ2-2, with TRBD2 matching 8 bases. CDR1 and CDR2 from the germline V gene are SGHRS and YFSETQ. After removal of 2 bases from V and 4 bases from J, the junction contained 4 bases not matched to a gene. The CDR3 runs 15 residues.

The chain links TRBV7-2 to TRBJ1-2; 7 bases are a match to TRBD1. CDR3 length: 14 amino acids. Germline CDR1 SGHTA, CDR2 FQGNSA. V was clipped by 1 base and J by 5 bases; unmatched bases: 4. The CDR3 coding sequence is TGTGCCAGCAGCTTAGATCCAGGGGGATATGGCTACACCTTC. This encodes CASSLDPGGYGYTF.

This rearrangement joins TRBV7-9 to TRBJ1-2; 8 nucleotides align to TRBD1. The J segment lost 5 bases and the V segment lost 5 bases, leaving 4 bases of the junction unmatched. CDR1 SEHNR and CDR2 FQNEAQ come from the germline V gene (reference sequence). There are 13 residues in the CDR3. The CDR3 nucleotides are TGTGCCAGCAGCCGGGGACAGGATTATGGCTACACCTTC. It specifies CASSRGQDYGYTF.